The 27 T cell receptor beta chains below come from one sample, sequenced in a study of cytomegalovirus exposure and HLA in healthy donors. Vbeta (60) and Jbeta (13) primers were used in the PCR. TCRdb's table, derived via immunoSEQ multiplex PCR, lists solely in-frame clones and lacks some. This repertoire shows fewer than 100,000 clones, about 78% found once; its top ten account for roughly 3%. The source material was PBMCs. The receptors come from a man aged 35-49 years in good health and CMV-seronegative.

This chain joins TRBV30 and TRBJ2-7; a possible D gene is TRBD2 (5 bases). The ends were cut back, 2 bases at V and 7 bases at J, with 15 bases in the middle. CDR3 size: 13 residues. Germline lookup yields CDR1 GTSNPN and CDR2 SVGIG (reference sequence). Here the CDR3 DNA reads TGTGCCTGGAGTCTCGGCGGAACGGGAGAGCAGTACTTC. Translating gives CAWSLGGTGEQYF.

Turning to this clone: Distinct nucleotide sequences in the sample also encode this CDR3. The rearrangement uses TRBV4-1 and TRBJ2-7; possibly TRBD1 for D (5 bases). Germline CDR1 reads MGHRA; CDR2 reads YSYEKL. This CDR3 is built from 15 residues. The V gene lost 1 base and the J gene lost 0 bases, with 10 bases spanning the gap. CDR3 DNA sequence: TGCGCCAGCAGCCAAGTCCCGGACATCTCCTACGAGCAGTACTTC. It translates to CASSQVPDISYEQYF.

The genes are TRBV18 and TRBJ1-1; 12 nucleotides agree with TRBD1. V trimming: 6 bases; J trimming: 4 bases; junction bases outside the gene matches: 18. The germline CDR1 and CDR2 sequences are KGHSH and LQKENI. This CDR3 is 19 amino acids long. CDR3 bases: TGTGCCAGCTCGGCCCGAGCCGGGACAGGGGGCCCTGGATCCACTGAAGCTTTCTTT. This translates into CASSARAGTGGPGSTEAFF.

CDR3 bases: TGTGCCAGCAGTGACTCGACAGGGGCAGATACGCAGTATTTT. Protein sequence: CASSDSTGADTQYF. The chain is built from TRBV6-4 and TRBJ2-3, with TRBD1 matching 8 bases. Looked up from germline, CDR1 is MRHNA and CDR2 is SNTAGT. The ends lost 0 bases at V and 4 bases at J; junction bases unmatched: 0. The CDR3 extends over 14 amino acids.

This clone was found a few times. V is TRBV7-8 and J is TRBJ1-5; 7 nucleotides match TRBD1. CDR1 and CDR2 from the germline V gene are SGHVS and FQNEAQ. The V gene end was trimmed by 2 bases and the J gene end by 0 bases; junction bases not matched to a gene: 4. This CDR3 is built from 16 residues. The CDR3 coding sequence is TGTGCCAGCAGCTTAACGGGACAGTATAGCAATCAGCCCCAGCATTTT. This sequence encodes CASSLTGQYSNQPQHF.

The chain combines TRBV5-4 with TRBJ1-2; unclear D gene. CDR1 is SGHNT and CDR2 is YYREEE in the germline V gene (reference sequence). Deletions cut 4 bases from V and 0 bases from J, with 19 bases between. The CDR3 has 17 residues. The DNA of the CDR3 is TGTGCCAGCAGCCCGGGAGGAACCTTACTGTCTAACTATGGCTACACCTTC. Translated, it gives CASSPGGTLLSNYGYTF.

This clone was found a few times. V is TRBV9 and J is TRBJ2-3, with D perhaps TRBD2 (7 bases). CDR3 size: 14 residues. V was cut by 3 bases and J by 6 bases, with 14 bases left in between. The germline CDR1 and CDR2 sequences are SGDLS and YYNGEE. CDR3: CASSAGGGSDTQYF. In DNA form, the CDR3 reads TGTGCCAGCAGCGCTGGGGGGGGCTCGGATACGCAGTATTTT.

V is TRBV25-1 and J is TRBJ2-1; D not resolved. This CDR3 contains 17 residues. CDR1 and CDR2 (germline): MGHDK, SYGVNS. Trimming removed 3 bases at V and 0 bases at J, with 15 bases between. The CDR3 protein is CASSENRLKSSYNEQFF. CDR3 sequence (DNA): TGTGCCAGCAGTGAGAATAGACTGAAGAGCTCCTACAATGAGCAGTTCTTC.

The chain combines TRBV9 with TRBJ1-1; tentatively, D is TRBD1 (5 bases). V lost 0 bases to trimming and J lost 0 bases, with 12 bases between them. The CDR3 consists of 16 residues. CDR1 and CDR2 (germline): SGDLS, YYNGEE. CDR3 sequence (DNA): TGTGCCAGCAGCGTAGAAGGGGCAGGGTTGAACACTGAAGCTTTCTTT. As protein: CASSVEGAGLNTEAFF.

The chain uses TRBV4-2 and TRBJ2-1; tentatively, D is TRBD2 (6 bases). V lost 1 base and J lost 2, with 6 bases in between. The CDR3 is 14 amino acids. CDR1 is LGHNA and CDR2 is YNFKEQ in the germline V gene. The CDR3 loop reads CASSQGGAYNEQFF. Here the CDR3 DNA reads TGTGCCAGCAGCCAAGGGGGGGCCTACAATGAGCAGTTCTTC.

The chain uses TRBV5-6 and TRBJ2-7; maybe TRBD1 (6 bases). The ends were cut back, 1 base at V and 5 bases at J, with 10 bases in the middle. Germline CDR1 is SGHDT and CDR2 is YYEEEE. The CDR3 runs to 13 residues. This CDR3 reads CASSLPGANEQYF. In nucleotides, the CDR3 is TGTGCCAGCAGCTTGCCAGGGGCCAACGAGCAGTACTTC.

This clone ranks as medium-sized. The rearrangement links TRBV5-6 to TRBJ1-1, with D uncertain. The germline CDR1 and CDR2 sequences are SGHDT and YYEEEE. This CDR3 has 12 amino acids. V lost 2 bases to trimming and J lost 6 bases, with 8 bases between them. This CDR3 is CASSFSFAEAFF. The CDR3 coding sequence is TGTGCCAGCAGCTTCTCCTTTGCTGAAGCTTTCTTT. The variable domain in full, completed from reference TRBV5-6 and TRBJ1-1, reads DAGVTQSPTHLIKTRGQQVTLRCSPKSGHDTVSWYQQALGQGPQFIFQYYEEEERQRGNFPDRFSGHQFPNYSSELNVNALLLGDSALYLCASSFSFAEAFFGQGTRLTVV.

V usage is TRBV5-1 and J usage is TRBJ2-5; tentatively, D is TRBD2 (6 bases). CDR1 SGHRS and CDR2 YFSETQ come from the germline V gene. V was cut by 5 bases and J by 5 bases, with 16 bases left in between. The CDR3 extends over 14 amino acids. The DNA of the CDR3 is TGCGCCAGCAGGGCTGCGGGGAACGCGGAGACCCAGTACTTC. Translation: CASRAAGNAETQYF.

The chain is built from TRBV2 and TRBJ2-3; TRBD1 might be the D (5 bases). Trimming pared 2 bases from V and 2 bases from J, leaving 8 bases between. This CDR3 is 14 amino acids long. In germline, CDR1 is SNHLY, CDR2 FYNNEI. The CDR3 sequence: CASSERRVTDTQYF. The CDR3 nucleotides are TGTGCCAGCAGTGAACGCAGGGTCACAGATACGCAGTATTTT.

J is TRBJ2-7 and V is TRBV5-1; 7 bases align to TRBD1. The V gene's germline CDR1 is SGHRS and CDR2 YFSETQ. The CDR3 has 14 residues. J gave up 3 bases and V 0 bases, and 3 bases lay outside the gene matches. As DNA, the CDR3 is TGCGCCAGCAGCTTGGACAGGGGTGACTACGAGCAGTACTTC. As protein: CASSLDRGDYEQYF.

V usage is TRBV28 and J usage is TRBJ1-2, with 9 bases identical to TRBD1. This CDR3 contains 13 residues. The junction had 7 bases not matched to a gene; V was cut back by 6 bases and J by 8 bases. CDR1 and CDR2 from the germline V gene are MDHEN and SYDVKM. The CDR3 protein is CASRIQGAFGYTF. In DNA form, the CDR3 reads TGTGCCAGCAGGATACAGGGGGCGTTCGGCTACACCTTC.

This chain uses TRBV10-1 with TRBJ2-5; TRBD2 is a possible D gene (7 bases). This CDR3 spans 14 amino acids. CDR1 WNHNN and CDR2 SYGVQD come from the germline V gene (reference sequence). The V and J ends lost 5 bases and 1 base respectively, with 11 bases between them. This chain's CDR3 is CASSTGGPQETQYF. The CDR3, as DNA: TGCGCCAGCAGTACGGGGGGCCCCCAAGAGACCCAGTACTTC.

This clone appeared a few times. The CDR3 DNA reads TGTGCCAGCAGCACGCGAGGGTTTGGCTACACCTTC. Protein sequence: CASSTRGFGYTF. This rearrangement joins TRBV21-1 to TRBJ1-2. TRBV21-1 is noted as a pseudogene. The CDR3 runs 12 residues.

Only one count was recorded for this clone. V is TRBV19 and J is TRBJ2-7; 11 bases match TRBD2. The J segment lost 0 bases and the V segment lost 5 bases, leaving 3 bases of the junction unmatched. Germline V lookup: CDR1 LNHDA, CDR2 SQIVND (reference sequence). CDR3 length: 15 amino acids. The CDR3: CASSLLAGVSYEQYF. The CDR3, as DNA: TGTGCCAGTAGTCTACTAGCGGGAGTCTCCTACGAGCAGTACTTC.

The V and J genes are TRBV14 and TRBJ2-7, with 9 bases identical to TRBD1. The germline CDR1 and CDR2 sequences are SGHDN and FVKESK. The CDR3 spans 16 residues. J lost 7 bases, V lost 4 bases, and 14 bases had no gene match. The CDR3 nucleotides are TGTGCCAGCAGCCTGACAGGGGGAGTCCACATCCGGGAGCAGTACTTC. Translated: CASSLTGGVHIREQYF.

The rearrangement links TRBV2 to TRBJ2-5; D might be TRBD2 (6 bases). The CDR3 runs 13 residues. Germline V CDR1 and CDR2: SNHLY, FYNNEI. Trimming took 9 bases from V and 0 from J, leaving 11 bases between them. The CDR3 DNA reads TGTGCCAGTGGGACTGACTACCAAGAGACCCAGTACTTC. Translating it yields CASGTDYQETQYF.

The chain uses TRBV5-6 and TRBJ2-5, with 7 bases aligning to TRBD2. Germline CDR1 is SGHDT and CDR2 is YYEEEE. CDR3 length: 14 residues. With V trimmed by 7 bases and J by 2 bases, 8 bases remained unmatched. The CDR3 DNA reads as TGTGCCAGCCGGGGGGAGAGGACTCAAGAGACCCAGTACTTC. Translated, it gives CASRGERTQETQYF.

The chain uses TRBV6-1 and TRBJ1-2; 8 nucleotides line up with TRBD1. The CDR3 contains 13 residues. Per germline, CDR1 MNHNS and CDR2 SASEGT. With 6 bases clipped from V and 8 bases from J, the junction kept 8 bases outside the gene matches. CDR3 nucleotides: TGTGCCAGCAGCTACGGGGACAGGAGGGGCTACACCTTC. It yields the protein CASSYGDRRGYTF.

The V and J genes are TRBV5-4 and TRBJ2-7; 8 bases align to TRBD2. The junction had 2 bases not matched to a gene; V was cut back by 0 bases and J by 0 bases. The CDR3 runs to 15 residues. Germline V lookup: CDR1 SGHNT, CDR2 YYREEE (reference sequence). The CDR3 coding sequence is TGTGCCAGCAGCTTGGAAGCGGGGGCCTCCTACGAGCAGTACTTC. This translates into CASSLEAGASYEQYF.

The rearrangement uses TRBV30 and TRBJ1-5, with D hard to call. There are 12 residues in the CDR3. V was cut by 6 bases and J by 0 bases, with 6 bases left in between. CDR1 is GTSNPN, CDR2 SVGIG, per germline (reference sequence). The DNA for the CDR3 is TGTGCCTGCGGTGATAGCAATCAGCCCCAGCATTTT. Amino acid sequence: CACGDSNQPQHF.

The CDR3 reads CAWKGLSGGNSPLHF. The DNA of the CDR3 is TGTGCCTGGAAGGGGTTATCGGGAGGTAATTCACCCCTCCACTTT. The J gene is TRBJ1-6, the V gene TRBV30; possibly TRBD1 for D (5 bases). The germline V and J ends were trimmed by 4 bases and 6 bases, with 16 bases remaining between them. CDR1 and CDR2 (germline): GTSNPN, SVGIG (reference sequence). This CDR3 has 15 residues.

The count of this clone is one. The chain uses TRBV9 and TRBJ2-5; maybe TRBD2 (5 bases). The CDR3 is 13 residues long. Germline values: CDR1 SGDLS, CDR2 YYNGEE. V lost 4 bases to trimming and J lost 2 bases, with 9 bases between them. In DNA form, the CDR3 reads TGTGCCAGCAGCTCCCGGGGACAAGAGACCCAGTACTTC. This codes for CASSSRGQETQYF.